This record looks at one T cell receptor (beta chain) sequence and its context. Antigen unknown. The sample originates from a study of CD4 T cells in relation to SARS-CoV-2 and coronaviruses. Before the COVID-19 pandemic, during about 2011-2019, CD4+ T cells were taken from unexposed donors. Isolation of CD4+ T cells took place after about 9 days in culture. Germline values: CDR1 SGHRS, CDR2 YFSETQ. V was cut by 1 base and J by 0 bases, with 11 bases left in between. CDR3 length equals 15 residues. The assay was immunoSEQ multiplex PCR, and TCRdb's table has in-frame clones only and misses some. Here the sample spans some 21,000 clones, more than 60% being singletons.

This receptor was taken from a human donor in good health. The sequenced sample was CD4+ T cells from PBMCs, cultured in vitro. The rearrangement links TRBV5-1 to TRBJ2-7; D uncertain. The CDR3 is CASSLMVSSSYEQYF. DNA of the CDR3: TGCGCCAGCAGCTTGATGGTAAGCAGCTCCTACGAGCAGTACTTC.